Listed below are T cell receptor beta chains from one sample, sequenced in a study of cytomegalovirus exposure and HLA in healthy donors. Some clones are missing from TCRdb's copy, which holds only in-frame ones; the method was immunoSEQ multiplex PCR. The table lists 300,000 to 350,000 clones, over 75% of them singletons, with around 0.96% in the top ten. Material for sequencing was PBMCs. The receptors were gathered from a man aged 30 to 39 in good health and CMV-seronegative. Both conserved end residues are part of each CDR3. D genes are given only for firm matches. The listing skips clone size in some rows; elsewhere it reads once, few, many or a size class.

v_gene	abundance	d_gene	j_gene	CDR3aa	CDR3nt
TRBV4-3	-	TRBD1	TRBJ2-2	CASSQPGTANTGELFF	TGCGCCAGCAGCCAACCCGGGACAGCCAACACCGGGGAGCTGTTTTTT
TRBV19	few	-	TRBJ1-5	CASGGRQPQHF	TGTGCCAGTGGGGGCAGGCAGCCCCAGCATTTT
TRBV19	-	-	TRBJ1-1	CASSSHHGVNTEAFF	TGTGCCAGTAGTAGCCACCACGGGGTGAACACTGAAGCTTTCTTT
TRBV4-1	-	TRBD1	TRBJ1-4	CASSRTGVGNEKLFF	TGCGCCAGCAGCCGGACAGGGGTCGGTAATGAAAAACTGTTTTTT
TRBV30	few	TRBD1	TRBJ1-6	CAWSHGQGNSPLHF	TGTGCCTGGAGTCACGGACAGGGAAATTCACCCCTCCACTTT
TRBV30	-	-	TRBJ1-3	CAWSVRRTSSSGNTIYF	TGTGCCTGGAGTGTACGTCGCACATCAAGCTCTGGAAACACCATATATTTT
TRBV6-1	few	-	TRBJ2-7	CASSDGGREQYF	TGTGCCAGCAGTGATGGGGGGAGGGAGCAGTACTTC
TRBV7-2	-	-	TRBJ1-1	CASSWTGTQNTEAFF	TGTGCCAGCAGCTGGACCGGGACACAGAACACTGAAGCTTTCTTT
TRBV15	-	-	TRBJ2-5	CATSSGLGETQYF	TGTGCCACCAGCAGCGGACTGGGGGAGACCCAGTACTTC
TRBV4-3	-	-	TRBJ1-2	CASSQDGPDGYTF	TGCGCCAGCAGCCAAGATGGGCCGGATGGCTACACCTTC
TRBV2	few	-	TRBJ2-3	CASKNTYLDTQYF	TGTGCCAGCAAAAACACATACCTAGATACGCAGTATTTT
TRBV19	-	-	TRBJ1-2	CASIQKGENYGYTF	TGTGCCAGTATTCAAAAGGGGGAGAACTATGGCTACACCTTC
TRBV2	few	TRBD2	TRBJ2-1	CASTRGGAGDEQFF	TGTGCCAGCACTCGCGGGGGGGCCGGGGATGAGCAGTTCTTC
TRBV2	-	-	TRBJ2-4	CASSDGAQAGLAKNIQYF	TGTGCCAGCAGTGATGGAGCTCAGGCGGGGCTAGCCAAAAACATTCAGTACTTC
TRBV6-4	-	TRBD1	TRBJ2-2	CASSPDRGTAGELFF	TGTGCCAGCAGTCCAGACAGGGGAACGGCCGGGGAGCTGTTTTTT
TRBV4-3	-	-	TRBJ1-4	CASSQDLGWGGNEKLFF	TGCGCCAGCAGCCAAGATCTCGGTTGGGGCGGTAATGAAAAACTGTTTTTT
TRBV13	-	-	TRBJ2-3	CASSLGLSDTQYF	TGTGCCAGCAGCTTAGGACTATCGGATACGCAGTATTTT
TRBV7-6	once	TRBD2	TRBJ2-7	CASSPELAGGDYEQYF	TGTGCCAGCAGCCCCGAACTAGCGGGGGGGGACTACGAGCAGTACTTC
TRBV11-2	-	-	TRBJ2-5	CASSPGLLTQYF	TGTGCCAGCAGCCCGGGACTCCTCACCCAGTACTTC
TRBV11-2	-	-	TRBJ1-2	CASSLTDENYGYTF	TGTGCCAGCAGCTTAACAGACGAGAACTATGGCTACACCTTC
TRBV5-4	-	TRBD1	TRBJ1-2	CASSFTGGYGYTF	TGTGCCAGCAGCTTTACAGGGGGCTATGGCTACACCTTC
TRBV5-6	-	-	TRBJ1-1	CASSLEADMNTEAFF	TGTGCCAGCAGCTTGGAGGCAGACATGAACACTGAAGCTTTCTTT
TRBV13	-	TRBD1	TRBJ2-3	CASSAQDRARVTDTQYF	TGTGCCAGCAGCGCCCAGGACAGGGCCAGGGTCACAGATACGCAGTATTTT
TRBV19	-	-	TRBJ1-2	CASIPGTTNYGYTF	TGTGCCAGTATCCCCGGGACAACTAACTATGGCTACACCTTC
TRBV6-6	-	TRBD1	TRBJ2-2	CASSFTGGEAGELFF	TGTGCCAGCAGTTTCACAGGGGGCGAAGCCGGGGAGCTGTTTTTT
TRBV7-2	-	TRBD2	TRBJ2-1	CASSHRGLAGGSVNEQFF	TGTGCCAGCAGCCACCGGGGACTAGCGGGGGGGTCTGTAAATGAGCAGTTCTTC
TRBV29-1	-	-	TRBJ1-2	CSVELEPPSYGYTF	TGCAGCGTTGAACTGGAGCCTCCAAGCTATGGCTACACCTTC
TRBV7-9	-	-	TRBJ2-6	CASSSRTASSGANVLTF	TGTGCCAGCAGCTCACGGACAGCGTCCTCTGGGGCCAACGTCCTGACTTTC
TRBV7-8	-	TRBD1	TRBJ2-3	CASSTGQNTDTQYF	TGTGCCAGCAGCACGGGACAGAACACAGATACGCAGTATTTT
TRBV4-3	many	TRBD1	TRBJ1-2	CASSQGTGANYGYTF	TGCGCCAGCAGCCAGGGGACAGGGGCGAACTATGGCTACACCTTC
TRBV5-4	-	-	TRBJ1-2	CASSPRAVAPTVYGYTF	TGTGCCAGCAGCCCCAGGGCAGTGGCCCCTACTGTCTATGGCTACACCTTC
TRBV28	-	TRBD2	TRBJ2-1	CASSFGLRGRGDVNEQFF	TGTGCCAGCAGTTTTGGGTTGAGGGGCCGGGGGGACGTGAATGAGCAGTTCTTC
TRBV5-4	-	-	TRBJ2-4	CASSLRDSKRNIQYF	TGTGCCAGCAGCTTAAGAGACAGCAAAAGAAACATTCAGTACTTC
TRBV9	-	-	TRBJ1-4	CASSVEGAPYEKLFF	TGTGCCAGCAGCGTAGAAGGGGCCCCCTATGAAAAACTGTTTTTT
TRBV9	-	TRBD1	TRBJ2-6	CASSVRDSLSGANVLTF	TGTGCCAGCAGCGTCCGGGACAGCCTCTCTGGGGCCAACGTCCTGACTTTC
TRBV30	-	TRBD1	TRBJ1-2	CAWGPGQGYGYTF	TGTGCCTGGGGACCCGGACAGGGCTATGGCTACACCTTC
TRBV9	-	-	TRBJ2-2	CASSPTHGELFF	TGTGCCAGCAGCCCCACTCACGGGGAGCTGTTTTTT
TRBV9	-	TRBD2	TRBJ2-3	CASSARAASGTDTQYF	TGTGCCAGCAGCGCCCGAGCGGCTAGCGGAACAGATACGCAGTATTTT
TRBV10-3	once	TRBD2	TRBJ2-3	CAISESQGTSGLTDTQYF	TGTGCCATCAGTGAGTCGCAAGGGACTAGCGGGTTAACAGATACGCAGTATTTT
TRBV7-2	-	TRBD2	TRBJ2-3	CASSLSIGGGREDTQYF	TGTGCCAGCAGCTTAAGTATCGGGGGGGGCCGCGAAGATACGCAGTATTTT
TRBV10-3	-	-	TRBJ1-2	CAIGAAMTF	TGTGCCATCGGGGCAGCCATGACCTTC
TRBV9	once	TRBD2	TRBJ2-5	CASSARTSGGTQYF	TGTGCCAGCAGCGCCCGGACTAGCGGGGGGACCCAGTACTTC
TRBV19	-	TRBD1	TRBJ2-7	CASSNAGQGVEQYF	TGTGCCAGTAGTAATGCCGGACAGGGGGTCGAGCAGTACTTC
TRBV11-2	-	TRBD1	TRBJ2-7	CASSRTSGRDREYEQYF	TGTGCCAGCAGCCGCACCAGTGGCAGGGACAGGGAGTACGAGCAGTACTTC
TRBV27	-	-	TRBJ2-2	CASSGAGELFF	TGTGCCAGCTCAGGGGCCGGGGAGCTGTTTTTT
TRBV30	-	-	TRBJ2-2	CAWTTGTDYIGELFF	TGTGCCTGGACAACCGGGACGGACTATATCGGGGAGCTGTTTTTT
TRBV19	-	-	TRBJ2-2	CASAADTGELFF	TGTGCCAGTGCCGCAGATACCGGGGAGCTGTTTTTT
TRBV15	once	-	TRBJ2-1	CATSEFSTPSSYNEQFF	TGTGCCACCTCAGAGTTCTCGACACCGAGCTCCTACAATGAGCAGTTCTTC
TRBV11-2	-	TRBD1	TRBJ1-2	CASSSPGQGSGYTF	TGTGCCAGCAGCTCCCCGGGACAGGGAAGCGGCTACACCTTC
TRBV6-4	-	-	TRBJ1-6	CASSDREGSPLHF	TGTGCCAGCAGTGACAGGGAGGGATCACCCCTCCACTTT
TRBV29-1	once	TRBD1	TRBJ1-2	CSFSSPGQGVFNGYTF	TGCAGCTTCTCCTCCCCGGGACAGGGCGTTTTCAATGGCTACACCTTC
TRBV27	once	TRBD1	TRBJ1-4	CASRPTGVREKLFF	TGTGCCAGCAGACCGACAGGGGTCCGGGAAAAACTGTTTTTT
TRBV27	-	-	TRBJ1-2	CASGSKGSPNYGYTF	TGTGCCAGCGGTTCTAAGGGGTCCCCCAACTATGGCTACACCTTC
TRBV6-6	-	TRBD1	TRBJ1-2	CASRQGDYGYTF	TGTGCCAGCAGACAGGGGGACTATGGCTACACCTTC
TRBV6-6	-	-	TRBJ1-3	CASSYGQVSGNTIYF	TGTGCCAGCAGTTACGGGCAGGTTTCTGGAAACACCATATATTTT
TRBV11-2	-	TRBD1	TRBJ2-4	CASSFGQGVHVKNIQYF	TGTGCCAGCAGCTTTGGACAGGGGGTTCATGTCAAAAACATTCAGTACTTC
TRBV12-5	-	-	TRBJ2-2	CASGRGTGNTGELFF	TGTGCTAGTGGCAGGGGAACGGGGAACACCGGGGAGCTGTTTTTT
TRBV7-9	few	-	TRBJ2-7	CASSFSGYEQYF	TGTGCCAGCAGCTTCAGTGGCTACGAGCAGTACTTC